The clone carrying this TCR beta chain was found once. This entry comes from a study of technical replicates of blood from a few donors. Libraries were prepared by immunoSEQ multiplex PCR; TCRdb keeps only in-frame clonotypes and omits some of them. The sample holds approximately 70,000 clones, about 94% seen once. J was trimmed by 2 bases and V by 2 bases; bases with no gene match: 6. This CDR3 spans 16 amino acids. The germline V gene has CDR1 SGHDT and CDR2 YYEEEE. The receptor comes from a human donor in good health. The chain combines TRBV5-6 with TRBJ2-7; 11 bases line up with TRBD2. Sequences were obtained from T cells isolated from PBMCs. The CDR3 reads CASSLALAGAAYEQYF. The CDR3 DNA is TGTGCCAGCAGCTTAGCACTAGCGGGAGCTGCCTACGAGCAGTACTTC.